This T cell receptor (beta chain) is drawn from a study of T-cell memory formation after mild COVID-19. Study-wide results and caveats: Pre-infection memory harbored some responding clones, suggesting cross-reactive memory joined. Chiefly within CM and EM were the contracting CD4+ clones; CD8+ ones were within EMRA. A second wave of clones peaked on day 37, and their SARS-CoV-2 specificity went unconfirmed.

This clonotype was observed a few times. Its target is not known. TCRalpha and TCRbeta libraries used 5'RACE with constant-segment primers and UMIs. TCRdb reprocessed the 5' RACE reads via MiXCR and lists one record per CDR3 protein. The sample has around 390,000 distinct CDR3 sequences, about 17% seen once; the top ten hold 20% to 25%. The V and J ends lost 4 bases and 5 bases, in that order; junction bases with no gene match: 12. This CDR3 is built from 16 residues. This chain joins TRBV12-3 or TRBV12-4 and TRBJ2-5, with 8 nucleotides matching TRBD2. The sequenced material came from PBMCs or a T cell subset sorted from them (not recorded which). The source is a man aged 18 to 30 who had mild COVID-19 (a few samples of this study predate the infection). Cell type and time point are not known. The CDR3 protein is CASSSVAGGARETQYF. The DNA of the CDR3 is TGTGCCAGCAGTTCCGTGGCCGGGGGGGCTCGGGAGACCCAGTACTTC.